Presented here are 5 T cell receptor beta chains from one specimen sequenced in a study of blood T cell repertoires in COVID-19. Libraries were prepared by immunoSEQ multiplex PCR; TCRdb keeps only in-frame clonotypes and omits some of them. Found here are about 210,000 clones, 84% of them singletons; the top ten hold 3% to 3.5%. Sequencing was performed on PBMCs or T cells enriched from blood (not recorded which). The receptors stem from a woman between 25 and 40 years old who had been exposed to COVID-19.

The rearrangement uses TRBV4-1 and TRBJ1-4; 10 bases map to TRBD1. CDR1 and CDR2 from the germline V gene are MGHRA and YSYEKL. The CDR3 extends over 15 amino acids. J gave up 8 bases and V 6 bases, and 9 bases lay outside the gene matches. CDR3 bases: TGCGCCAGCAGAAACACCGGGACAGGGGACGAAAAACTGTTTTTT. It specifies CASRNTGTGDEKLFF.

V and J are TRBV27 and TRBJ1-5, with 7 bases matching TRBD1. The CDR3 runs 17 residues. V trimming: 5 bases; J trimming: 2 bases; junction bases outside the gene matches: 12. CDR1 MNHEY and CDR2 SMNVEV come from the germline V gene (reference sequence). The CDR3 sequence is CASSPHLTGRGNQPQHF. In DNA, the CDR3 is TGTGCCAGCAGTCCTCATCTGACAGGGAGAGGCAATCAGCCCCAGCATTTT.

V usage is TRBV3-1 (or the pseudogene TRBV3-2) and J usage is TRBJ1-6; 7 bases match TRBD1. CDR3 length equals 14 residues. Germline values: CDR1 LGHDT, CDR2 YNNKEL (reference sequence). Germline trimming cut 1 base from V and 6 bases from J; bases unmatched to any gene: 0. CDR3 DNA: TGTGCCAGCAGCCAAGGACAGGGTAATTCACCCCTCCACTTT. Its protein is CASSQGQGNSPLHF.

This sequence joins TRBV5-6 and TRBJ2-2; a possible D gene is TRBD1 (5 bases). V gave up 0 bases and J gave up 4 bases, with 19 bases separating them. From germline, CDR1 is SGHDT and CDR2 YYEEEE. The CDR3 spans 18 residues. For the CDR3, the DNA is TGTGCCAGCAGCTTGGCCGATGTGGTCAGGGTGGTCACCGGGGAGCTGTTTTTT. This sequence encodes CASSLADVVRVVTGELFF.

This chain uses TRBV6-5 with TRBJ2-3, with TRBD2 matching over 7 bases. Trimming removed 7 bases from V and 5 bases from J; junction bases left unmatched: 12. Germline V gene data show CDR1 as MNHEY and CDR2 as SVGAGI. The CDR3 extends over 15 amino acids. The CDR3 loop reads CASIGAGPARDTQYF. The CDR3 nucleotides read TGTGCCAGCATCGGAGCGGGACCAGCTCGAGATACGCAGTATTTT.